The sequence of this TCR beta chain was determined in a study of blood T cell repertoires in COVID-19 (dated by TCRdb to 2020 to 2021). As for the study more broadly: Samples covering the acute and convalescent phases of COVID-19 were provided by collaborators in the United States, Italy and Spain. Where available, HLA class I and class II types were obtained from metadata supplied by the sample provider rather than from assay-based typing. Nearly every sample came with metadata listing a de-identified subject ID, COVID-19 status, age in years and sex. The material from the prospective study consisted of cDNA or gDNA derived from T cells, B-cell-depleted T cells, or PBMCs. The samples were drawn from two sources: the first 160 participants of the ongoing ImmuneRACE study, and over 1,000 subjects contributed by 6 global collaborators. A freely available public database, intended as a resource for researchers studying the immune response to SARS-CoV-2, is where the repertoires were released. Subjects who had been exposed to COVID-19, were actively infected with it, or had recovered from it provided the deeply sampled blood TCRbeta repertoires that made up the dataset. On the study overall, not on this receptor specifically: Clinical and demographic metadata were provided uncurated, with the amount varying by source and participant.

With regard to this clone: Its antigen has not been determined. It has no much larger one-base neighbor in the sample; base qualities were not kept.

Including the terminal cysteine and phenylalanine, the CDR3 comprises 17 residues. The entry retains the CDR3 DNA only, 51 bases that are in frame from base 1. From a lookup of the germline V gene, CDR1 and CDR2 are ENHRY and SYGVKD. V sheds 0 bases and J sheds 2 bases, leaving 14 bases between their ends. Collaborating institutions collected whole blood in K2EDTA tubes following their own protocols. For TCRbeta analysis, collaborators shipped samples as frozen whole blood, isolated PBMCs, or DNA extracted from either of those sample types. TCRbeta CDR3 regions were amplified from genomic DNA by means of the immunoSEQ Assay, a bias-controlled multiplex PCR. Per the original workflow: Within the assay, amplification of reference gene primers was used to estimate how many nucleated cells each sample contained. To quantify the absolute abundance of each unique TCRbeta CDR3 rearrangement, sequence reads were collapsed and filtered. For each sample, productive Simpson clonality was calculated as the square root of Simpson's diversity index across productive rearrangements. This is the immuneACCESS table as TCRdb keeps it, with only in-frame sequences that have V and J called. A part of the clones is gone; compared with another copy, unresolved V genes explain less than half, and the rest is unexplained. V and J calls and clone size are as listed in that table; D and trimming were resolved from the DNA. This sample lists under 250,000 clones; around three quarters were detected once. The leading ten clones occupy roughly 7% of the sample.

The rearrangement combines TRBV10-3 with TRBJ1-5; perhaps TRBD1 is the D gene, with 6 bases matching. This receptor was taken from a woman in her seventies with acute or convalescent COVID-19. Sequencing was done on a sample of peripheral blood. The bases are TGTGCCATCAGTGAGTCTTCACGACAGGTCCGCAATCAGCCCCAGCATTTT. Translated, it gives CAISESSRQVRNQPQHF.